The rows below give T cell receptor beta chains drawn from one sample of a study of blood T cell repertoires in COVID-19. Clones were sequenced by immunoSEQ multiplex PCR, and TCRdb holds only the in-frame ones, with some missing. Found here are some 240,000 clones, around 85% of them singletons; the top ten hold roughly 3.3%. The source material was PBMCs or T cells enriched from blood (not recorded which). The receptors stem from a woman between 40 and 55 years old with acute COVID-19. Both conserved end residues are part of each CDR3. A D gene is named only where the DNA matches it firmly. A clone size is listed for some rows: how often the clone was seen (once, few, many), or a class if it is expanded.

V: TRBV3-1/TRBV3-2; J: TRBJ2-7; size: NA; D: NA; DNA: TGTGCCAGCAGCCAAGGGAGCTTAAGCTCCTACGAGCAGTACTTC; CDR3: CASSQGSLSSYEQYF
V: TRBV24-1; J: TRBJ1-3; size: NA; D: NA; DNA: TGTGCCACCAGTCCCGCAGCTGGAAACACCATATATTTT; CDR3: CATSPAAGNTIYF
V: TRBV11-1; J: TRBJ1-1; size: NA; D: NA; DNA: TGTGCCAGCACCCCCCGGAGGGGCGTCGGTGAAGCTTTCTTT; CDR3: CASTPRRGVGEAFF
V: TRBV5-4; J: TRBJ2-5; size: NA; D: TRBD2; DNA: TGTGCCAGCAGCGACCTAGCGGGAGGGAGAGAGACCCAGTACTTC; CDR3: CASSDLAGGRETQYF
V: TRBV12-5; J: TRBJ2-7; size: NA; D: TRBD1; DNA: TGTGCTAGTGGTTTAGGACAGGGGGCGGAAGAGCAGTACTTC; CDR3: CASGLGQGAEEQYF
V: TRBV9; J: TRBJ2-3; size: NA; D: NA; DNA: TGTGCCAGCAGCGGGAGTGGCGGCGGCACAGATACGCAGTATTTT; CDR3: CASSGSGGGTDTQYF
V: TRBV5-4; J: TRBJ2-1; size: NA; D: TRBD2; DNA: TGTGCCAGCAGCTTAGCGGGAGGTACCTACAATGAGCAGTTCTTC; CDR3: CASSLAGGTYNEQFF
V: TRBV4-1; J: TRBJ2-2; size: few; D: TRBD2; DNA: TGCGCCAGCAGCGCAGAACAGACTAGCGGGGCGACCGGGGAGCTGTTTTTT; CDR3: CASSAEQTSGATGELFF
V: TRBV29-1; J: TRBJ2-3; size: once; D: NA; DNA: TGCAGCATAGCGGAGTTCACAGATACGCAGTATTTT; CDR3: CSIAEFTDTQYF
V: TRBV7-9; J: TRBJ1-1; size: NA; D: TRBD1; DNA: TGTGCCAGCAGCTTAGGGACAGGGGTCAGGAGCACTGAAGCTTTCTTT; CDR3: CASSLGTGVRSTEAFF
V: TRBV21-1; J: TRBJ2-3; size: NA; D: NA; DNA: TGTGCCAGCAGCAGGAGAGCGGGGGCAGATACGCAGTATTTT; CDR3: CASSRRAGADTQYF
V: TRBV2; J: TRBJ1-6; size: once; D: NA; DNA: TGTGCCAGCAGTGAGGGGACATCCCTGAATTCACCCCTCCACTTT; CDR3: CASSEGTSLNSPLHF
V: TRBV5-1; J: TRBJ1-3; size: once; D: NA; DNA: TGCGCCAGCAGCTTATCATCTGGAAACACCATATATTTT; CDR3: CASSLSSGNTIYF
V: TRBV6-1; J: TRBJ1-1; size: NA; D: NA; DNA: TGTGCCAGCAGTGAGCAGGGAGGGATGGGAGTAAGCCTTGAAGCTTTCTTT; CDR3: CASSEQGGMGVSLEAFF
V: TRBV2; J: TRBJ2-7; size: once; D: NA; DNA: TGTGCCAGCAGTGTCCCGACAGGCCAGTCCCACGAGCAGTACTTC; CDR3: CASSVPTGQSHEQYF
V: TRBV27; J: TRBJ2-6; size: NA; D: TRBD1; DNA: TGTGCCAGCAGTCCTAAGGGGGCCAGGGGCTCTGGGGCCAACGTCCTGACTTTC; CDR3: CASSPKGARGSGANVLTF
V: TRBV5-1; J: TRBJ2-7; size: NA; D: TRBD2; DNA: TGCGCCAGCAGCTTGATGGGAGGGCCGCTATTGGACTACGAGCAGTACTTC; CDR3: CASSLMGGPLLDYEQYF
V: TRBV12-3/TRBV12-4; J: TRBJ1-2; size: NA; D: TRBD1; DNA: TGTGCCAGCAGTCCCGACAGGGGACACGGCTACACCTTC; CDR3: CASSPDRGHGYTF
V: TRBV28; J: TRBJ1-2; size: few; D: NA; DNA: TGTGCCAGCAGTTCCCCACAGGGATTTTCAAATGGCTACACCTTC; CDR3: CASSSPQGFSNGYTF
V: TRBV20-1; J: TRBJ2-3; size: NA; D: NA; DNA: TGCAGTGTCGAGAGCACAGATACGCAGTATTTT; CDR3: CSVESTDTQYF
V: TRBV5-1; J: TRBJ2-1; size: once; D: TRBD2; DNA: TGCGCCAGCAGCTTGCTCCCGGGACTAGCGGGTGGGAGCTCCTACAATGAGCAGTTCTTC; CDR3: CASSLLPGLAGGSSYNEQFF
V: TRBV3-1/TRBV3-2; J: TRBJ2-1; size: NA; D: TRBD2; DNA: TGTGCCAGCAGCCACCGCCCGGTAGCGGGAGGGCCTGGCAATGGGCAGTTCTTC; CDR3: CASSHRPVAGGPGNGQFF
V: TRBV7-9; J: TRBJ2-1; size: NA; D: NA; DNA: TGTGCCAGCAGCCCCTCTAAGAATGAGCAGTTCTTC; CDR3: CASSPSKNEQFF
V: TRBV6-5; J: TRBJ2-3; size: once; D: TRBD1; DNA: TGTGCCAGCAGTTACGGACAGGGGGGAATAGATACGCAGTATTTT; CDR3: CASSYGQGGIDTQYF
V: TRBV18; J: TRBJ2-3; size: NA; D: NA; DNA: TGTGCCAGCTCACCGACCGGGACTCCTGGCACAGATACGCAGTATTTT; CDR3: CASSPTGTPGTDTQYF
V: TRBV5-1; J: TRBJ2-1; size: NA; D: TRBD2; DNA: TGCGCCAGCACCAAGATGCTTAGCGGGAGTGGGAATGAGCAGTTCTTC; CDR3: CASTKMLSGSGNEQFF
V: TRBV4-1; J: TRBJ2-5; size: NA; D: TRBD2; DNA: TGCGCCAGCAGCCAAGTGGCGGGAGGGGCCCACCAAGAGACCCAGTACTTC; CDR3: CASSQVAGGAHQETQYF
V: TRBV7-3; J: TRBJ2-2; size: NA; D: NA; DNA: TGTGCCAGCAGCCCAAGCGGCACCGGCGGGGAGCTGTTTTTT; CDR3: CASSPSGTGGELFF
V: TRBV3-1/TRBV3-2; J: TRBJ1-2; size: NA; D: NA; DNA: TGTGCCAGCAGCCGGGGGCGGACAGATACTAACTATGGCTACACCTTC; CDR3: CASSRGRTDTNYGYTF
V: TRBV11-2; J: TRBJ1-1; size: NA; D: NA; DNA: TGTGCCAGCAGCTCGCGGGGGAACACTGAAGCTTTCTTT; CDR3: CASSSRGNTEAFF
V: TRBV30; J: TRBJ1-2; size: NA; D: TRBD1; DNA: TGTGCCTGGATCGGGACAGGAAACTATGGCTACACCTTC; CDR3: CAWIGTGNYGYTF
V: TRBV27; J: TRBJ2-1; size: NA; D: NA; DNA: TGTGCCAGCAGTTTATCGGCTAGCAATGAGCAGTTCTTC; CDR3: CASSLSASNEQFF
V: TRBV3-1/TRBV3-2; J: TRBJ1-4; size: once; D: TRBD1; DNA: TGTGCCAGCAGCCAACGGGGACAGGCTGATGAAAAACTGTTTTTT; CDR3: CASSQRGQADEKLFF
V: TRBV2; J: TRBJ1-5; size: NA; D: NA; DNA: TGTGCCAGCAGTGAAAGCCCTAATCAGCCCCAGCATTTT; CDR3: CASSESPNQPQHF
V: TRBV10-3; J: TRBJ2-3; size: NA; D: NA; DNA: TGTGCCATCAGTGAGTCGTTTGAGGGAGATACGCAGTATTTT; CDR3: CAISESFEGDTQYF
V: TRBV30; J: TRBJ1-4; size: once; D: NA; DNA: TGTGCCTGGAGTAAGGCGGGGTCGGGAAAACTGTTTTTT; CDR3: CAWSKAGSGKLFF
V: TRBV19; J: TRBJ1-4; size: NA; D: NA; DNA: TGTGCCAGTAGTATAAGTAGGGGTCCCACTAATGAAAAACTGTTTTTT; CDR3: CASSISRGPTNEKLFF
V: TRBV6-1; J: TRBJ2-3; size: NA; D: NA; DNA: TGTGCCAGCAGTGAAGATGGTTGGGCCAGTACGCAGTATTTT; CDR3: CASSEDGWASTQYF
V: TRBV14; J: TRBJ2-2; size: NA; D: NA; DNA: TGTGCCAGCAGCCAAGAATATTCAGGGCGCACCGGGGAGCTGTTTTTT; CDR3: CASSQEYSGRTGELFF
V: TRBV24-1; J: TRBJ2-2; size: NA; D: NA; DNA: TGTGCCACCAGTGATTCGCGGGGCAACACCGGGGAGCTGTTTTTT; CDR3: CATSDSRGNTGELFF
V: TRBV4-1; J: TRBJ2-2; size: few; D: NA; DNA: TGCGCCAGCAGCCAAGATAATTCCTACACCGGGGAGCTGTTTTTT; CDR3: CASSQDNSYTGELFF
V: TRBV19; J: TRBJ2-3; size: few; D: TRBD2; DNA: TGTGCCAGTACGACTAGCGGGTTCACAGATACGCAGTATTTT; CDR3: CASTTSGFTDTQYF
V: TRBV11-2; J: TRBJ2-7; size: NA; D: NA; DNA: TGTGCCAGCAGCTTATACGGAGATTACGAGCAGTACTTC; CDR3: CASSLYGDYEQYF
V: TRBV7-6; J: TRBJ1-3; size: NA; D: TRBD1; DNA: TGTGCCAGCAGATCTACAGGGGCAGGAAACACCATATATTTT; CDR3: CASRSTGAGNTIYF
V: TRBV6-5; J: TRBJ1-1; size: NA; D: TRBD1; DNA: TGTGCCAGCAGGAGAAGGGGGCCGAACACTGAAGCTTTCTTT; CDR3: CASRRRGPNTEAFF
V: TRBV19; J: TRBJ2-3; size: once; D: TRBD2; DNA: TGTGCCAGTGACAACCGACTAGCGGGGACCACAGATACGCAGTATTTT; CDR3: CASDNRLAGTTDTQYF
V: TRBV7-3; J: TRBJ2-1; size: NA; D: NA; DNA: TGTGCCAGCAGCTTAAGAGGGCAACTGGTAAGCGATGAGCAGTTCTTC; CDR3: CASSLRGQLVSDEQFF
V: TRBV3-1/TRBV3-2; J: TRBJ1-2; size: NA; D: NA; DNA: TGTGCCAGCAGCCAAGTCAGTGGAGGAGGCTACACCTTC; CDR3: CASSQVSGGGYTF
V: TRBV27; J: TRBJ2-1; size: NA; D: TRBD2; DNA: TGTGCCAGCGGGCCCCTAGCGGGAGGTAACAATGAGCAGTTCTTC; CDR3: CASGPLAGGNNEQFF
V: TRBV12-3/TRBV12-4; J: TRBJ1-1; size: NA; D: TRBD1; DNA: TGTGCCAGCAGGCCTCGACAGGGTAATCCAGCTTTCTTT; CDR3: CASRPRQGNPAFF
V: TRBV3-1/TRBV3-2; J: TRBJ2-7; size: NA; D: TRBD2; DNA: TGTGCCAGCAGCCCGGCTAGCGGGCCGGGGCACGAGCAGTACTTC; CDR3: CASSPASGPGHEQYF
V: TRBV6-4; J: TRBJ1-6; size: NA; D: TRBD1; DNA: TGTGCCAGCAGCCTTCGACAGGGGAATTCACCCCTCCACTTT; CDR3: CASSLRQGNSPLHF
V: TRBV9; J: TRBJ1-4; size: NA; D: NA; DNA: TGTGCCAGCAGCGCCGGCGGGCGGAATGAAAAACTGTTTTTT; CDR3: CASSAGGRNEKLFF
V: TRBV6-5; J: TRBJ2-2; size: NA; D: TRBD2; DNA: TGTGCCAGCAGTATCAGAGCGGGATATACCGGGGAGCTGTTTTTT; CDR3: CASSIRAGYTGELFF